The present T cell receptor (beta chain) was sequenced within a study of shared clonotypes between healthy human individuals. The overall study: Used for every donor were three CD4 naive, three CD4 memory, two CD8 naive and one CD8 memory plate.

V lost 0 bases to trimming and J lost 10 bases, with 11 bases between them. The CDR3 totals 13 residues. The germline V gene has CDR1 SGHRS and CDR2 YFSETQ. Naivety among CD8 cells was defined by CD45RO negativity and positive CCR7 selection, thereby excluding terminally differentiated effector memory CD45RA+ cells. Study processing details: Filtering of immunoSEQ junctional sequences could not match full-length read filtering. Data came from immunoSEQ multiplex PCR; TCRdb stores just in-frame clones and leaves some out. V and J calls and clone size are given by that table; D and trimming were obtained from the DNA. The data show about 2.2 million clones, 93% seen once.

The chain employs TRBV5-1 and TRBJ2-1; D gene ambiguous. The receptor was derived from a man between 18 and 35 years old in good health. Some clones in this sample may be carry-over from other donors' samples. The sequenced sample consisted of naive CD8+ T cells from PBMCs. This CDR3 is CASSLENSLEQFF. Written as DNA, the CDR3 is TGCGCCAGCAGCTTGGAAAACAGCTTGGAGCAGTTCTTC.